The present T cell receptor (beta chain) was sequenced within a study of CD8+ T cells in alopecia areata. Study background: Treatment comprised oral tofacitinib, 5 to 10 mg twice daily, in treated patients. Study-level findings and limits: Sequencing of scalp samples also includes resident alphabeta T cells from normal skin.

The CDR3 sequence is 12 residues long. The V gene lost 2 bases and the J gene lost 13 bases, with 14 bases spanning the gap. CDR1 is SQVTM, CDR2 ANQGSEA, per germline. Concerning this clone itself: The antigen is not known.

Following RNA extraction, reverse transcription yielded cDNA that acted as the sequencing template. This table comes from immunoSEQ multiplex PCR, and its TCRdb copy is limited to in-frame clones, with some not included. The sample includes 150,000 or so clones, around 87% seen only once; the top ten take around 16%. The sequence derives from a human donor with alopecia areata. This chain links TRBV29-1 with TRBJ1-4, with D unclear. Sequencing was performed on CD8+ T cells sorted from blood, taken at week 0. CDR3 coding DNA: TGCAGCGTTGAACCCGCCCCGAAGAGACTGTTTTTT. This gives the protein CSVEPAPKRLFF.